These T cell receptor beta chains were read from a single sample in a study of T-cell reconstitution after alpha-beta-depleted transplantation in children. Each CDR3 protein is one row after TCRdb ran MiXCR on the PCR reads. The sample carries 250,000 to 300,000 distinct CDR3 sequences, under 14% recorded once. The sequencing here drew on peripheral blood, taken 180 days after TCRalphabeta/CD19-depleted stem cell transplant. These receptors all come from a male patient aged 2 to 10 who had a stem cell transplant for chronic granulomatous disease, so the T cells may come from the graft donor. Each CDR3 is given with its conserved first and last residue. The D gene is left open where the match is weak. Not every row has a clone size; where given, it reads once, few, many or a size class.

v_call	j_call	d_call	clone_size	cdr3_aa	cdr3_nt
TRBV12-3/TRBV12-4	TRBJ2-3	TRBD1	many	CASSSPSTGAITDTQYF	TGTGCCAGCAGTTCCCCCTCCACAGGGGCGATCACAGATACGCAGTATTTT
TRBV28	TRBJ2-7	TRBD2	NA	CASKRLAGSFSYEQYF	TGTGCCAGCAAGAGACTAGCGGGGTCCTTCTCCTACGAGCAGTACTTC
TRBV13	TRBJ2-1	NA	many	CASSSWLAGNYNEQFF	TGTGCCAGCAGCTCCTGGTTGGCGGGGAACTACAATGAGCAGTTCTTC
TRBV13	TRBJ2-5	NA	many	CASSGRSAEETQYF	TGTGCCAGCAGCGGAAGGAGTGCTGAAGAGACCCAGTACTTC
TRBV6-5	TRBJ1-1	NA	many	CASSSAPGLRVLAFF	TGTGCCAGCAGTTCAGCCCCGGGACTTCGGGTTTTGGCTTTCTTT
TRBV9	TRBJ2-1	NA	many	CASSVFAERGNEQFF	TGTGCCAGCAGCGTATTTGCGGAGAGAGGGAATGAGCAGTTCTTC
TRBV7-9	TRBJ2-1	NA	many	CASSPQESYNEQFF	TGTGCCAGCAGCCCACAGGAGTCCTACAATGAGCAGTTCTTC
TRBV7-2	TRBJ2-7	NA	many	CASSLGARGEQYF	TGTGCCAGCAGCTTGGGGGCGAGGGGCGAGCAGTACTTC
TRBV11-1	TRBJ2-2	TRBD2	many	CASSLVPGLAVSTGELFF	TGTGCCAGCAGTCTTGTACCGGGACTAGCGGTATCCACCGGGGAGCTGTTTTTT
TRBV20-1	TRBJ2-7	NA	many	CSAPPRGAYYEQYF	TGCAGTGCTCCACCTAGGGGCGCCTACTACGAGCAGTACTTC
TRBV7-6	TRBJ2-7	NA	many	CASSPNKPGPPGEQYF	TGTGCCAGCAGCCCGAACAAACCGGGACCGCCCGGCGAGCAGTACTTC
TRBV20-1	TRBJ2-7	NA	many	CSAGLLDWREQYF	TGCAGTGCTGGGTTACTAGATTGGCGGGAGCAGTACTTC
TRBV7-9	TRBJ2-1	NA	many	CASLGGSYNEQFF	TGTGCCAGCCTCGGGGGCTCCTACAATGAGCAGTTCTTC
TRBV20-1	TRBJ2-1	NA	many	CSARWFAGYNEQFF	TGCAGTGCTAGATGGTTCGCGGGATACAATGAGCAGTTCTTC
TRBV20-1	TRBJ1-3	NA	many	CSALGEFENTIYF	TGCAGTGCCCTGGGGGAGTTTGAAAACACCATATATTTT
TRBV28	TRBJ2-5	TRBD1	many	CASSLFKRTGGRLTETQYF	TGTGCCAGCAGTTTATTTAAGCGGACAGGGGGAAGATTGACGGAGACCCAGTACTTC
TRBV20-1	TRBJ2-7	TRBD1	many	CSASRDRENYEQYF	TGCAGTGCTAGCCGGGACAGGGAAAACTACGAGCAGTACTTC
TRBV30	TRBJ2-1	NA	few	CAWSVRGGGAYNEQFF	TGTGCCTGGAGTGTACGGGGTGGTGGGGCCTACAATGAGCAGTTCTTC
TRBV5-1	TRBJ2-1	NA	many	CASKIGSSYNEQFF	TGCGCCAGCAAAATTGGGAGCTCCTACAATGAGCAGTTCTTC
TRBV28	TRBJ2-3	TRBD2	NA	CASSSGLAGDTDTQYF	TGTGCCAGCAGTTCCGGACTAGCGGGAGACACAGATACGCAGTATTTT
TRBV7-2	TRBJ1-1	NA	many	CASSSQIMNTEAFF	TGTGCCAGCAGCTCCCAAATAATGAACACTGAAGCTTTCTTT
TRBV7-3	TRBJ2-3	TRBD2	NA	CASSPRSKTSGGAPDTQYF	TGTGCCAGCAGCCCCCGATCGAAGACTAGCGGGGGGGCCCCAGATACGCAGTATTTT
TRBV5-4	TRBJ2-3	NA	NA	CASSFGGTTDTQYF	TGTGCCAGCAGCTTCGGGGGCACCACAGATACGCAGTATTTT
TRBV28	TRBJ2-6	NA	many	CASLKGSGANVLTF	TGTGCCAGCCTAAAAGGGTCTGGGGCCAACGTCCTGACTTTC
TRBV12-3/TRBV12-4	TRBJ2-7	NA	many	CASGSGSPYEQYF	TGTGCCAGTGGGTCGGGGAGTCCCTACGAGCAGTACTTC
TRBV12-3/TRBV12-4	TRBJ1-3	NA	NA	CASSFLRSSGNTIYF	TGTGCCAGCAGTTTCTTGAGGAGCTCTGGAAACACCATATATTTT
TRBV5-1	TRBJ1-1	NA	many	CASSLEQGPWNTEAFF	TGCGCCAGCAGCTTGGAACAGGGTCCATGGAACACTGAAGCTTTCTTT
TRBV20-1	TRBJ2-5	TRBD2	many	CSARPSGREIRQETQYF	TGCAGTGCTAGACCTAGCGGGAGGGAGATAAGGCAAGAGACCCAGTACTTC
TRBV3-1	TRBJ1-5	NA	NA	CASSQPGGPQHF	TGTGCCAGCAGCCAACCAGGAGGGCCCCAGCATTTT
TRBV12-3/TRBV12-4	TRBJ1-5	NA	many	CASSLSGRGKGQPQHF	TGTGCCAGCAGTTTAAGCGGCAGGGGAAAGGGTCAGCCCCAGCATTTT
TRBV5-1	TRBJ2-2	TRBD2	many	CASRKGLAGLNTGELFF	TGCGCCAGCAGAAAGGGACTAGCGGGACTGAACACCGGGGAGCTGTTTTTT
TRBV28	TRBJ2-1	TRBD2	many	CASSPGLAGNTYNEQFF	TGTGCCAGCAGTCCCGGACTAGCGGGAAATACGTACAATGAGCAGTTCTTC